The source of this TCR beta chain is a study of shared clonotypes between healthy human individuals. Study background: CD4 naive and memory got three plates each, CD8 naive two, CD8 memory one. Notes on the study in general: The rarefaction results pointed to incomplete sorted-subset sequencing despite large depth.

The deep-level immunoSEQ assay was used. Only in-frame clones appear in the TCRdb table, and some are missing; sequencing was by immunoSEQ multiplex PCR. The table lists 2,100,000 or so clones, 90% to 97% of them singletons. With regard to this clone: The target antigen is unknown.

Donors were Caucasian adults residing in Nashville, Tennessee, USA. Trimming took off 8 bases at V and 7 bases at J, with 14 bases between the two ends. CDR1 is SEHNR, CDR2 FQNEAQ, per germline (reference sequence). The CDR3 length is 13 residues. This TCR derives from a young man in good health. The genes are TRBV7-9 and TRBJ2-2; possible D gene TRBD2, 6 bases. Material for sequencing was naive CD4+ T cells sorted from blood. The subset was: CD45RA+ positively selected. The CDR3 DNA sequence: TGTGCCAGCTTTGAGGAGGGGAACGGGGAGCTGTTTTTT. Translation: CASFEEGNGELFF.